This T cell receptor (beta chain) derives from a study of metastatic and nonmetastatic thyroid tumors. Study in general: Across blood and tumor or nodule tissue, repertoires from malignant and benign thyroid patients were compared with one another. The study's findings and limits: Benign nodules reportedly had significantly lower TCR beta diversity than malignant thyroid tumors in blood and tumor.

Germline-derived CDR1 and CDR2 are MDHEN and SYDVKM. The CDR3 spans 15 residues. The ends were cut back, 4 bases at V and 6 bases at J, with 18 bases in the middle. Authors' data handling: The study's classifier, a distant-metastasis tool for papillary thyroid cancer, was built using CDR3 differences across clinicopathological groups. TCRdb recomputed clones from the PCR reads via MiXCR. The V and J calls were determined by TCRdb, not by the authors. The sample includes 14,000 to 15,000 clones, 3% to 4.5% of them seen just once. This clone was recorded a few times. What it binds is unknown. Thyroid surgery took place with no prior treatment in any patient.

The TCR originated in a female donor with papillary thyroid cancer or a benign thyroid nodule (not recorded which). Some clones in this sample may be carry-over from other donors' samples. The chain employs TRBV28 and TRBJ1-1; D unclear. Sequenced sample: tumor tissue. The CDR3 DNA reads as TGTGCCAGCAGTTCCCTTCTAGGGTATAACGCTGAAGCTTTCTTT. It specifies CASSSLLGYNAEAFF.